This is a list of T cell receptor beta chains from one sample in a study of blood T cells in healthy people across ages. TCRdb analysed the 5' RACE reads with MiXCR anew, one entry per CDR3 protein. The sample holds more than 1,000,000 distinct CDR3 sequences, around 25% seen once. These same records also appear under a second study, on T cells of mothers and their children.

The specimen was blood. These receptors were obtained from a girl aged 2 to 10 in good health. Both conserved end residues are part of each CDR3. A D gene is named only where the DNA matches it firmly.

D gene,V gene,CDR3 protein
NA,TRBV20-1,CSARRMGGGYTF
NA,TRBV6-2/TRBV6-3,CASSSSSSLTYNEQFF
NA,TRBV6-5,CASSRRQASTDTQYF
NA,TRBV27,CASTFDHLQETQYF
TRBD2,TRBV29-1,CSVTTGTSGLFYF
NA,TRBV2,CASSALAVNTGELFF
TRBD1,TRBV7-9,CASSEKGQGTYEQYF
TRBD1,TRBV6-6,CASEDRAYEQYF
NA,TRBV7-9,CASSSDSMGYTF
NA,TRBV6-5,CASSYVRVNSPLHF
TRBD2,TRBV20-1,CSAPKLANEQFF
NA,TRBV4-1,CASSQDTTGEEKLFF
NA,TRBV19,CASHEGRHSGNTIYF
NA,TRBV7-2,CASSLDWRGQTYEQYF
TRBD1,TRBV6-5,CASSYSTWDRGRLQYF
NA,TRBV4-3,CASSQDRDSYNEQFF
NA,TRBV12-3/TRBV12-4,CASSSQDSREQYF
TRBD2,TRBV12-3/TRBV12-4,CASSLLAGGNSYNEQFF
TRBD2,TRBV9,CASSVGLTSGADTQYF
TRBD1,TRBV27,CASSGLDREMREQYF
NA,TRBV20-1,CSARDLRGGYGYTF
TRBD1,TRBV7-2,CASSLLGGTGNEQFF
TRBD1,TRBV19,CASSIDQGASYEQYF
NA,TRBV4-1,CASSQDHGATNEKLFF
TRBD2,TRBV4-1,CASSQVSMAGALNEQYF
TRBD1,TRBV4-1,CASSPRDRVRDTQYF